This is a list of T cell receptor beta chains from one sample in a study of blood T cell repertoires in COVID-19. Generated by immunoSEQ multiplex PCR, the TCRdb table keeps only in-frame clones and is missing some. The table records about 82,000 clones, about 89% of them present only once. The sequencing sample was made of PBMCs or T cells enriched from blood (not recorded which). The receptors derive from a woman between 50 and 59 years old with acute COVID-19. Both conserved end residues are part of each CDR3. Fields, in order: V gene, clone size, J gene, D gene, CDR3 protein, CDR3 DNA. A D gene is named only where the DNA matches it firmly. Clone size appears in some rows only: once, few, many, or a class for an expanded clone.

v_call: TRBV12-3/TRBV12-4
clone_size: NA
j_call: TRBJ1-1
d_call: TRBD1
cdr3_aa: CASSSGQRKAFF
cdr3_nt: TGTGCCAGCAGTTCGGGACAGCGAAAAGCTTTCTTT

v_call: TRBV5-6
clone_size: NA
j_call: TRBJ1-4
d_call: NA
cdr3_aa: CASSLGGNVEKLFF
cdr3_nt: TGTGCCAGCAGCTTGGGCGGAAACGTGGAAAAACTGTTTTTT

v_call: TRBV19
clone_size: NA
j_call: TRBJ2-3
d_call: NA
cdr3_aa: CASSISRGAITDTQYF
cdr3_nt: TGTGCCAGTAGTATTAGTCGGGGGGCCATCACAGATACGCAGTATTTT

v_call: TRBV12-3/TRBV12-4
clone_size: NA
j_call: TRBJ1-2
d_call: NA
cdr3_aa: CASSSRGDYGYTF
cdr3_nt: TGTGCCAGCAGTTCTCGCGGGGACTATGGCTACACCTTC

v_call: TRBV11-2
clone_size: few
j_call: TRBJ1-1
d_call: NA
cdr3_aa: CASSLLQGSNTEAFF
cdr3_nt: TGTGCCAGCAGCTTATTACAGGGATCGAACACTGAAGCTTTCTTT

v_call: TRBV7-9
clone_size: NA
j_call: TRBJ2-1
d_call: NA
cdr3_aa: CASSYSGDEQFF
cdr3_nt: TGTGCCAGCAGCTACTCAGGGGATGAGCAGTTCTTC

v_call: TRBV19
clone_size: many
j_call: TRBJ2-7
d_call: TRBD1
cdr3_aa: CASSAGQDYEQYF
cdr3_nt: TGTGCCAGTAGTGCTGGACAGGACTACGAGCAGTACTTC

v_call: TRBV3-1/TRBV3-2
clone_size: NA
j_call: TRBJ1-2
d_call: NA
cdr3_aa: CASSQVSGSYGYTF
cdr3_nt: TGTGCCAGCAGCCAAGTTTCAGGGTCCTATGGCTACACCTTC

v_call: TRBV9
clone_size: NA
j_call: TRBJ1-5
d_call: TRBD1
cdr3_aa: CASSTGATSNQPQHF
cdr3_nt: TGTGCCAGCAGCACAGGGGCAACTAGCAATCAGCCCCAGCATTTT

v_call: TRBV19
clone_size: NA
j_call: TRBJ2-2
d_call: NA
cdr3_aa: CASSVGQSTELTGELFF
cdr3_nt: TGTGCCAGTAGTGTCGGACAGTCAACCGAACTGACCGGGGAGCTGTTTTTT

v_call: TRBV7-8
clone_size: NA
j_call: TRBJ2-3
d_call: NA
cdr3_aa: CASSLVSTGTDTQYF
cdr3_nt: TGTGCCAGCAGCTTAGTATCTACCGGCACAGATACGCAGTATTTT

v_call: TRBV11-2
clone_size: NA
j_call: TRBJ1-4
d_call: NA
cdr3_aa: CASSLVSRSTNEKLFF
cdr3_nt: TGTGCCAGCAGCTTAGTATCGCGGTCAACTAATGAAAAACTGTTTTTT

v_call: TRBV27
clone_size: NA
j_call: TRBJ1-1
d_call: NA
cdr3_aa: CASSSWTDEAFF
cdr3_nt: TGTGCCAGCAGTTCATGGACAGATGAAGCTTTCTTT

v_call: TRBV19
clone_size: NA
j_call: TRBJ1-2
d_call: NA
cdr3_aa: CASSDASWEPVYGYTF
cdr3_nt: TGTGCCAGTAGTGACGCTTCGTGGGAGCCAGTCTATGGCTACACCTTC

v_call: TRBV6-5
clone_size: NA
j_call: TRBJ1-6
d_call: NA
cdr3_aa: CASSYQGQSNSPLHF
cdr3_nt: TGTGCCAGCAGTTACCAAGGACAGTCTAATTCACCCCTCCACTTT

v_call: TRBV20-1
clone_size: NA
j_call: TRBJ2-1
d_call: TRBD2
cdr3_aa: CSASRGLAGNNEQFF
cdr3_nt: TGCAGTGCTAGTAGGGGTCTAGCGGGAAACAATGAGCAGTTCTTC

v_call: TRBV19
clone_size: once
j_call: TRBJ2-5
d_call: NA
cdr3_aa: CASSTGSEETQYF
cdr3_nt: TGTGCCAGTAGTACAGGGTCGGAAGAGACCCAGTACTTC

v_call: TRBV27
clone_size: NA
j_call: TRBJ1-3
d_call: NA
cdr3_aa: CASSLGSSGGSGNTIYF
cdr3_nt: TGTGCCAGCAGTTTAGGTTCATCAGGAGGCTCTGGAAACACCATATATTTT

v_call: TRBV27
clone_size: NA
j_call: TRBJ2-3
d_call: TRBD2
cdr3_aa: CASSVYGGDTDTQYF
cdr3_nt: TGTGCCAGCAGCGTGTATGGGGGGGACACAGATACGCAGTATTTT

v_call: TRBV19
clone_size: NA
j_call: TRBJ1-6
d_call: NA
cdr3_aa: CASIAGYNSPLHF
cdr3_nt: TGTGCCAGTATCGCAGGGTATAATTCACCCCTCCACTTT

v_call: TRBV6-1
clone_size: NA
j_call: TRBJ2-1
d_call: TRBD2
cdr3_aa: CASSEIAGVPFF
cdr3_nt: TGTGCCAGCAGTGAAATAGCGGGAGTCCCGTTCTTC

v_call: TRBV30
clone_size: NA
j_call: TRBJ1-2
d_call: TRBD1
cdr3_aa: CAWRDRGLEGYTF
cdr3_nt: TGTGCCTGGAGGGACAGGGGGCTAGAAGGCTACACCTTC

v_call: TRBV18
clone_size: once
j_call: TRBJ1-5
d_call: TRBD1
cdr3_aa: CASSRQGNQPQHF
cdr3_nt: TGTGCCAGCTCACGACAGGGGAATCAGCCCCAGCATTTT

v_call: TRBV7-2
clone_size: NA
j_call: TRBJ1-1
d_call: TRBD1
cdr3_aa: CASSFRDRHTEAFF
cdr3_nt: TGTGCCAGCAGCTTCCGGGACAGACACACTGAAGCTTTCTTT

v_call: TRBV9
clone_size: NA
j_call: TRBJ2-1
d_call: NA
cdr3_aa: CASSLSGANEQFF
cdr3_nt: TGTGCCAGCAGCTTGTCAGGTGCCAATGAGCAGTTCTTC

v_call: TRBV7-9
clone_size: medium-sized
j_call: TRBJ2-1
d_call: NA
cdr3_aa: CASSLVDSYNNEQFF
cdr3_nt: TGTGCCAGCAGCTTAGTGGACTCGTACAACAATGAGCAGTTCTTC

v_call: TRBV27
clone_size: NA
j_call: TRBJ2-3
d_call: TRBD2
cdr3_aa: CASSSPGLAGDTQYF
cdr3_nt: TGTGCCAGCAGTAGCCCGGGACTAGCAGGAGATACGCAGTATTTT

v_call: TRBV21-1
clone_size: NA
j_call: TRBJ1-3
d_call: NA
cdr3_aa: CAEGGSGNTIYF
cdr3_nt: TGTGCAGAAGGGGGCTCTGGAAACACCATATATTTT

v_call: TRBV27
clone_size: NA
j_call: TRBJ1-2
d_call: NA
cdr3_aa: CASSPFGLRYGYTF
cdr3_nt: TGTGCCAGCAGTCCATTCGGGTTGAGGTATGGCTACACCTTC

v_call: TRBV27
clone_size: NA
j_call: TRBJ2-2
d_call: NA
cdr3_aa: CASRRQTGELFF
cdr3_nt: TGTGCCAGCAGACGACAGACCGGGGAGCTGTTTTTT

v_call: TRBV7-2
clone_size: NA
j_call: TRBJ1-5
d_call: NA
cdr3_aa: CASSLAGAPQPQHF
cdr3_nt: TGTGCCAGCAGCTTAGCGGGGGCCCCACAGCCCCAGCATTTT

v_call: TRBV4-1
clone_size: NA
j_call: TRBJ1-2
d_call: TRBD1
cdr3_aa: CASSPNDRVHTF
cdr3_nt: TGCGCCAGCAGCCCAAATGACAGGGTCCACACCTTC

v_call: TRBV12-3/TRBV12-4
clone_size: NA
j_call: TRBJ1-1
d_call: TRBD1
cdr3_aa: CASSLRGGPEAFF
cdr3_nt: TGTGCCAGCAGTTTACGAGGGGGCCCTGAAGCTTTCTTT

v_call: TRBV3-1/TRBV3-2
clone_size: NA
j_call: TRBJ1-3
d_call: TRBD1
cdr3_aa: CASRQTGTGNTIYF
cdr3_nt: TGTGCCAGCAGACAGACAGGGACTGGAAACACCATATATTTT

v_call: TRBV19
clone_size: NA
j_call: TRBJ2-7
d_call: NA
cdr3_aa: CASSMRAPGEQYF
cdr3_nt: TGTGCCAGTAGTATGAGGGCACCGGGTGAGCAGTACTTC

v_call: TRBV10-1
clone_size: NA
j_call: TRBJ2-1
d_call: TRBD2
cdr3_aa: CASSESAGTYNEQFF
cdr3_nt: TGCGCCAGCAGTGAGTCAGCGGGGACCTACAATGAGCAGTTCTTC

v_call: TRBV2
clone_size: NA
j_call: TRBJ2-2
d_call: NA
cdr3_aa: CASSESGAGELFF
cdr3_nt: TGTGCCAGCAGTGAATCGGGGGCCGGGGAGCTGTTTTTT

v_call: TRBV5-1
clone_size: once
j_call: TRBJ1-6
d_call: TRBD1
cdr3_aa: CASSSVGQKNSPLHF
cdr3_nt: TGCGCCAGCAGCTCGGTGGGACAGAAAAATTCACCCCTCCACTTT

v_call: TRBV25-1
clone_size: once
j_call: TRBJ1-2
d_call: NA
cdr3_aa: CASSEGGAPANYGYTF
cdr3_nt: TGTGCCAGCAGTGAGGGAGGGGCCCCAGCTAACTATGGCTACACCTTC

v_call: TRBV6-5
clone_size: NA
j_call: TRBJ1-2
d_call: TRBD1
cdr3_aa: CASSSPALTGGVGYTF
cdr3_nt: TGTGCCAGCAGTTCCCCCGCCCTGACAGGGGGTGTGGGCTACACCTTC

v_call: TRBV19
clone_size: NA
j_call: TRBJ1-1
d_call: NA
cdr3_aa: CASSIPRTREAFF
cdr3_nt: TGTGCCAGTAGTATCCCCCGGACACGTGAAGCTTTCTTT

v_call: TRBV11-3
clone_size: NA
j_call: TRBJ2-3
d_call: TRBD2
cdr3_aa: CASSHRLLAGDSDTQYF
cdr3_nt: TGTGCCAGCAGCCACCGCCTACTAGCGGGTGATTCAGATACGCAGTATTTT

v_call: TRBV24-1
clone_size: once
j_call: TRBJ1-1
d_call: NA
cdr3_aa: CATSDQGNTEAFF
cdr3_nt: TGTGCCACCAGTGATCAGGGAAATACTGAAGCTTTCTTT